The text below deals with one TCR beta chain. Antigen: not known. Unstimulated naive, memory, effector memory and TEMRA subsets were sequenced, and this was done in a few donor pairs. This sample was included in a study of siplizumab effects on memory and regulatory T cells. Study outcomes and limitations: Alloreactive sequences from unstimulated CD4+ memory cells fell significantly with siplizumab. In unstimulated cells, naive T cells appeared more diverse than memory T cells and seemed major alloresponse contributors.

TCRdb's table, derived via immunoSEQ multiplex PCR, lists solely in-frame clones and lacks some. This sample carries about 64,000 clones, 96% of them seen once, and the ten largest clones take more than 0.075%. The receptor's source is a human donor in good health. Sequencing input: naive CD8+ T cells sorted from blood.

The CDR3 loop is CASSLAGGLYEQYF. CDR3 in DNA: TGTGCCAGCAGCTTAGCGGGAGGACTCTACGAGCAGTACTTC. The chain combines TRBV11-2 with TRBJ2-7, with TRBD2 matching 7 bases. This CDR3 region has 14 residues. The germline gives CDR1 SGHAT, CDR2 FQNNGV. J gave up 3 bases and V 1 base, and 3 bases lay outside the gene matches.